These 9 T cell receptor beta chains were sequenced from one sample in a study of cytomegalovirus exposure and HLA in healthy donors. In the PCR, 60 Vbeta and 13 Jbeta primers were used. The protocol was immunoSEQ multiplex PCR, while the TCRdb copy is restricted to in-frame clones and leaves out a portion. This sample's clone table lists around 100,000 clones. Sequencing used PBMCs. These receptors all stem from a man aged 40-49 years in good health and CMV-seronegative.

The rearrangement uses TRBV11-2 and TRBJ2-7; no clear D gene. The CDR3 has 13 residues. V was trimmed by 3 bases and J by 5 bases, leaving 11 bases between them. Germline V gene lookup returns CDR1 SGHAT and CDR2 FQNNGV. Here the CDR3 DNA reads TGTGCCAGCAGCTTGCCCACTTCCCACGAGCAGTACTTC. It translates to CASSLPTSHEQYF. Supplemented by reference TRBV11-2 and TRBJ2-7, the full variable domain reads EAGVAQSPRYKIIEKRQSVAFWCNPISGHATLYWYQQILGQGPKLLIQFQNNGVVDDSQLPKDRFSAERLKGVDSTLKIQPAKLEDSAVYLCASSLPTSHEQYFGPGTRLTVT.

V usage is TRBV7-9 and J usage is TRBJ2-5; D perhaps matches TRBD2 (6 bases). Germline lookup yields CDR1 SEHNR and CDR2 FQNEAQ (reference sequence). V shed 5 bases and J shed 2 bases, with 18 bases lying between them. This CDR3 region has 16 residues. Here the CDR3 reads CASSPPPGVGQETQYF. The CDR3, as DNA: TGTGCCAGCAGCCCCCCTCCGGGGGTGGGTCAAGAGACCCAGTACTTC.

The rearrangement uses TRBV19 and TRBJ1-5; the D gene is possibly TRBD1 (6 bases). The CDR3 runs to 15 residues. The germline gives CDR1 LNHDA, CDR2 SQIVND (reference sequence). The ends were cut back, 7 bases at V and 1 base at J, with 14 bases in the middle. The CDR3 DNA reads as TGTGCCAGTACCGTGGACAGCGCCAGCAATCAGCCCCAGCATTTT. It specifies CASTVDSASNQPQHF.

This chain joins TRBV7-2 and TRBJ2-2; D perhaps matches TRBD2 (6 bases). Germline assignment: CDR1 SGHTA and CDR2 FQGNSA. V was shortened by 5 bases and J by 7 bases, with 17 bases between the two germline ends. The CDR3 extends over 15 amino acids. CDR3 loop: CASSAGTSFFGELFF. The CDR3 DNA reads as TGTGCCAGCAGCGCCGGGACTTCGTTTTTCGGGGAGCTGTTTTTT.

The chain employs TRBV27 and TRBJ2-7; 11 bases are a match to TRBD1. V was pared by 0 bases and J by 7 bases, with 5 bases of the junction left unmatched. The CDR3 covers 15 residues. CDR1 and CDR2 (germline): MNHEY, SMNVEV (reference sequence). The CDR3 nucleotides are TGTGCCAGCAGTTTATCCCGGACAGGGGGCCGAGAGCAGTACTTC. Protein product: CASSLSRTGGREQYF.

V and J are TRBV5-6 and TRBJ1-6; the D is unclear. Germline CDR1 reads SGHDT; CDR2 reads YYEEEE. Trimming removed 2 bases from V and 8 bases from J, with 8 bases in between. This CDR3 comprises 13 residues. CDR3 nucleotides: TGTGCCAGCAGCTTTTCGGGTTATTCACCCCTCCACTTT. Its protein is CASSFSGYSPLHF.

The CDR3 sequence: CASKTSGNEQYF. DNA for the CDR3: TGTGCCAGCAAGACTAGCGGGAATGAGCAGTACTTC. The chain links TRBV6-1 to TRBJ2-7, with 11 bases lining up with TRBD2. V shed 7 bases and J 7 bases; nucleotides not matched to a gene: 3. This CDR3 has 12 residues. Germline V lookup: CDR1 MNHNS, CDR2 SASEGT.

This chain connects TRBV7-7 to TRBJ1-5; 7 positions agree with TRBD1. The germline V gene encodes CDR1 SSHAT and CDR2 FNYEAQ (reference sequence). This CDR3 spans 13 amino acids. V gave up 4 bases and J gave up 7 bases; unmatched junction bases: 4. CDR3 region: CASSSTGPQPQHF. The CDR3 nucleotides read TGTGCCAGCAGCTCGACAGGGCCCCAGCCCCAGCATTTT.

The gene calls are TRBV29-1 and TRBJ2-3, with 10 bases identical to TRBD2. Germline-derived CDR1 and CDR2 are SQVTM and ANQGSEA. The CDR3 has 18 residues. V lost 6 bases to trimming and J lost 5 bases; unmatched junction nucleotides: 20. Here the CDR3 reads CSVTPKGSSGRWKDTQYF. The CDR3 region has the DNA TGCAGCGTGACACCGAAGGGGTCTAGCGGGAGATGGAAAGATACGCAGTATTTT.